This T cell receptor beta chain was identified during a study of identical twins. This CDR3 is built from 14 residues. Germline V CDR1 and CDR2: WNHNN, SYGVQD (reference sequence). V lost 2 bases, J lost 1 base, and 7 bases lay in between. Points from the study as a whole: High-abundance cord blood beta clonotypes had fewer insertions; memory repertoires showed none.

MiXCR was run by TCRdb on the 5' RACE reads, yielding one entry per CDR3 protein. This table holds some 500,000 distinct CDR3 sequences, 14% found once. This clonotype was observed a few times. Its cognate antigen is unknown. Another study also made use of these data, one on yellow fever vaccine responses in identical twins.

Sequencing was performed on CD4+ T cells sorted from blood. V gene TRBV10-1 combines with J gene TRBJ2-3, with D possibly called TRBD1 or TRBD2 (5 bases each). This TCR derives from a woman aged 18-29 years in good health. The CDR3 bases are TGCGCCAGCAGTGAGGAGGGACGCACAGATACGCAGTATTTT. Protein sequence: CASSEEGRTDTQYF.